The 12 T cell receptor beta chains in this list originate from one sample, sequenced in a study of identical twins (TCRdb year 2016). The library was obtained by 5' RACE. Sequencing used an Illumina HiSeq 2000. TCRdb passed the public sequencing reads through fastp at Q25 and MiXCR, retaining productive beta sequences. Each record represents a unique CDR3 protein, reported with the most common genes and DNA among its rows. The sample table holds about 700,000 distinct CDR3 sequences, of which more than 6.5% were seen once. The top ten clonotypes cover approximately 0.89% of the sample. This sample was shared with a second study, whose subject was yellow fever vaccine responses in identical twins.

The sequencing sample was made of PBMCs. Every receptor here comes from a woman under 30 in good health.

J is TRBJ2-5 and V is TRBV6-5; 7 bases fit TRBD2. Germline-derived CDR1 and CDR2 are MNHEY and SVGAGI. V was clipped by 0 bases and J by 7 bases; unmatched bases: 11. The CDR3 contains 16 residues. The CDR3 region has the DNA TGTGCCAGCAGTTACTCGTTCCAAGCGCAGCGGGGGACCCAGTACTTC. It specifies CASSYSFQAQRGTQYF.

This clonotype was counted at least ten times. V usage is TRBV29-1 and J usage is TRBJ2-5; tentatively, D is TRBD1 or TRBD2 (6 bases each). Germline CDR1 is SQVTM and CDR2 is ANQGSEA. V gave up 6 bases and J gave up 4 bases, with 15 bases separating them. The CDR3 runs to 13 residues. The CDR3 DNA reads TGCAGCGTCCGAGGGGGGATGGGAGAGACCCAGTACTTC. This codes for CSVRGGMGETQYF.

In this sample, this clonotype turned up a few times. V usage is TRBV20-1 and J usage is TRBJ2-7; 12 positions match TRBD1. CDR1 DFQATT and CDR2 SNEGSKA come from the germline V gene (reference sequence). This CDR3 contains 14 residues. V lost 1 base to trimming and J lost 5 bases; unmatched junction nucleotides: 3. The CDR3, as DNA: TGCAGTGCTAGAGCGGGGACAGGGGGCAACGAGCAGTACTTC. Translating gives CSARAGTGGNEQYF.

The table lists this clonotype with a few counts. The chain recombines TRBV7-2 with TRBJ2-7; TRBD2 agrees at 7 bases. Per germline, CDR1 SGHTA and CDR2 FQGNSA. The CDR3 runs 15 residues. Trimming took 3 bases from V and 0 from J; bases not matched to a gene: 5. CDR3 sequence: CASSFLAVISYEQYF. The CDR3 DNA follows: TGTGCCAGCAGCTTCCTAGCGGTGATCTCCTACGAGCAGTACTTC.

The V and J genes are TRBV5-1 and TRBJ2-3, with 8 bases lining up with TRBD2. Per the germline V gene, CDR1 is SGHRS and CDR2 is YFSETQ. The V segment lost 6 bases and the J segment 1 base; nucleotides outside the gene matches: 7. The CDR3 runs 15 residues. Here the CDR3 reads CASTRGRGGTDTQYF. The CDR3 DNA reads TGCGCCAGCACCCGGGGGCGGGGGGGCACAGATACGCAGTATTTT.

This clonotype was seen at least ten times. The rearrangement uses TRBV4-3 and TRBJ2-7, with D perhaps matching TRBD1 (6 bases). Germline loops: CDR1 LGHNA, CDR2 YSLEER. Trimming shortened V by 0 bases and J by 1 base, and 10 bases separated the two germline ends. The length of the CDR3 is 15 residues. The CDR3 bases are TGCGCCAGCAGCCAAGATCTGGACAGTTCCTACGAGCAGTACTTC. It translates to CASSQDLDSSYEQYF.

There are a few counts of this clonotype. The chain carries TRBV12-3 or TRBV12-4 and TRBJ2-1; no definite D call. V lost 5 bases and J 16 bases, leaving 12 bases between the germline ends. The CDR3 contains 10 residues. The CDR3 spells CASSAHILFF. The CDR3 bases are TGTGCCAGCAGTGCCCATATTTTATTCTTC.

This clonotype has more than one count but fewer than ten. This chain uses TRBV20-1 with TRBJ2-7; TRBD1 matches 7 bases. Germline CDR1 reads DFQATT; CDR2 reads SNEGSKA (reference sequence). This CDR3 is built from 15 residues. J gave up 4 bases and V 0 bases, and 9 bases lay outside the gene matches. The CDR3 DNA sequence: TGCAGTGCTAGAGACGAGGGACAGAAGGCTTACGAGCAGTACTTC. Translated, it gives CSARDEGQKAYEQYF.

This chain uses TRBV7-9 with TRBJ2-1; a possible D gene is TRBD1 (6 bases). V was pared by 4 bases and J by 10 bases, with 14 bases between. The CDR3 contains 13 residues. Germline V gives CDR1 SEHNR, CDR2 FQNEAQ (reference sequence). CDR3 loop: CASSSPGGPEQFF. DNA for the CDR3: TGTGCCAGCAGCTCCCCTGGGGGCCCCGAGCAGTTCTTC. Full variable domain (rest looked up from reference TRBV7-9 and TRBJ2-1): DTGVSQNPRHKITKRGQNVTFRCDPISEHNRLYWYRQTLGQGPEFLTYFQNEAQLEKSRLLSDRFSAERPKGSFSTLEIQRTEQGDSAMYLCASSSPGGPEQFFGPGTRLTVL.

The chain uses TRBV20-1 and TRBJ2-5; D is undetermined. Germline loops: CDR1 DFQATT, CDR2 SNEGSKA (reference sequence). V shed 0 bases and J shed 2 bases, with 13 bases lying between them. The CDR3 is 15 amino acids. The DNA for the CDR3 is TGCAGTGCTAGAGATCCTTGGGATCAGCAAGAGACCCAGTACTTC. Residues: CSARDPWDQQETQYF.

This clonotype was found many times. The chain uses TRBV5-7 and TRBJ2-7; a weak D match, TRBD2 (6 bases). TRBV5-7 is an ORF, and what it does is uncertain. The CDR3 is made up of 17 amino acids. V gave up 3 bases and J gave up 0 bases, with 19 bases separating them. The CDR3: CASSWGEAGQVSYEQYF. CDR3 nucleotides: TGTGCCAGCAGCTGGGGGGAAGCTGGACAAGTCTCCTACGAGCAGTACTTC.

The rearrangement uses TRBV4-1 and TRBJ2-7; tentatively, D is TRBD2 (6 bases). CDR3 length equals 14 residues. Germline CDR1 MGHRA, CDR2 YSYEKL. Trimming shortened V by 0 bases and J by 3 bases, and 9 bases separated the two germline ends. For the CDR3, the DNA is TGCGCCAGCAGCCAAGATGGAGCGGGCTACGAGCAGTACTTC. It encodes CASSQDGAGYEQYF.